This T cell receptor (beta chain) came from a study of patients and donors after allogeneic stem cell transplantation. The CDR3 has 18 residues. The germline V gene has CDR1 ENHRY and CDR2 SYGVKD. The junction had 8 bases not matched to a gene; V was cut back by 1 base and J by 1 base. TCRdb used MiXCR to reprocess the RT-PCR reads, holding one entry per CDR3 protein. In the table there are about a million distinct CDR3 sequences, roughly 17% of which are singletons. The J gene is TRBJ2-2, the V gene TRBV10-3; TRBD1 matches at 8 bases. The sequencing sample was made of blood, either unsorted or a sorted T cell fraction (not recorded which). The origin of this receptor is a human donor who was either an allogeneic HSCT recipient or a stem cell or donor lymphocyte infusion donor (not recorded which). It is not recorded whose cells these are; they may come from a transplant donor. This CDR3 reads CAISEYSAGTGNTGELFF. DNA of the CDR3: TGTGCCATCAGTGAGTACTCCGCCGGGACAGGGAACACCGGGGAGCTGTTTTTT.